This T cell receptor (beta chain) was identified during a study of human T cells and chemical hapten exposure. Study summary: Sensitizing treatment utilized 2% DPC over an approximately 2 cm by approximately 2 cm portion of upper inner arm skin.

For this clonotype: One end of the junction does not line up with germline, which may come from a read error.

Time point in this sample: patch test 2, 6 weeks after DPC sensitization. Treatment: therapeutic diphenylcyclopropenone sensitization with weekly scalp DPC. The study drew its donors from alopecia patients who were 18 to 70 years old and suitable for DPC. Using its own MiXCR run on the RACE reads, TCRdb lists one record per CDR3 protein. The sample lists about 40,000 distinct CDR3 sequences, around 3.2% seen once, with approximately 6.7% in the top ten. Sequencing was performed on whole blood, taken in connection with sensitization to the hapten diphenylcyclopropenone (DPC). This receptor was taken from a man between 40 and 49 years old with alopecia areata. Some clones in this sample may be carry-over from other donors' samples.

This CDR3 is CASSPGWGSGNSIYF. CDR3 DNA: TGTGCCAGCAGTCCCGGATGGGGCTCTGGAAACTCCATATATTTT. V and J are TRBV28 and TRBJ1-3; TRBD1 is a possible D gene (5 bases). Germline lookup yields CDR1 MDHEN and CDR2 SYDVKM. The CDR3 has 15 residues.